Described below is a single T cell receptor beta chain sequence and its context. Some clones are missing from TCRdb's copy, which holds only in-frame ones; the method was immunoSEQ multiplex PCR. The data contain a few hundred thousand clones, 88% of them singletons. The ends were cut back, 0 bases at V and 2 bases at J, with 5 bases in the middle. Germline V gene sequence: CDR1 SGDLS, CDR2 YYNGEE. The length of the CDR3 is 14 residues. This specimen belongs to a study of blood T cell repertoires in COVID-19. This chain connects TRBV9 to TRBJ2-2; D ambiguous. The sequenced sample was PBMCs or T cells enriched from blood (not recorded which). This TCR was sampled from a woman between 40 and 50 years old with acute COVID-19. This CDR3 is CASSVGRNTGELFF. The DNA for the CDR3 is TGTGCCAGCAGCGTAGGCAGAAACACCGGGGAGCTGTTTTTT. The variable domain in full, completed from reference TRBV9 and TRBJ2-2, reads DSGVTQTPKHLITATGQRVTLRCSPRSGDLSVYWYQQSLDQGLQFLIQYYNGEERAKGNILERFSAQQFPDLHSELNLSSLELGDSALYFCASSVGRNTGELFFGEGSRLTVL.